This T cell receptor (beta chain) was sequenced for a study of T cell repertoires in cytomegalovirus infection (dated by TCRdb to the late 2010s). A note on the overall study: Donor HLA type was relevant to the analysis, because carriage of CMV infection together with the matching HLA type was indicated by public TCR beta signatures.

Worth noting for this clonotype: The antigen it binds to is not known. No clone much larger than this one lies a single base away; base qualities are absent.

Sequenced using an Illumina HiSeq 1500. TCRdb handled the public reads itself, with Q25 trimming in fastp and clone calling in MiXCR, and kept productive beta chains. Records with the same CDR3 protein are collapsed into one entry carrying the most frequent genes and DNA. Within this sample are under 250,000 distinct CDR3 sequences, with approximately 13% of them counted one time only. 1.5% to 2% of the sample is held by the ten biggest clonotypes. Looking up the germline V gene yields CDR1 SGDLS and CDR2 YYNGEE. The CDR3, cysteine through phenylalanine, is 15 amino acids long. CDR3 DNA is the only sequence kept; it has 45 bases, read in frame from the first base. The V and J ends are trimmed by 3 bases and 0 bases, leaving 10 bases between them. The paper's findings and limits, for the study overall: The ex vivo response was dominated by HLA-C-restricted CMV-specific TCR beta clonotypes, which also provided the single most frequent clonotype in two of eight donors. Cumulative frequency of public TCR beta family members discriminated carriers of CMV infection plus the relevant HLA type in this cohort and an independent approximately 350-donor cohort.

The clonotype was recovered from a human donor in good health (CMV status not recorded). Some clones in this sample may be carry-over from other donors' samples. Recombination connected TRBV9 to TRBJ1-5, with an unclear D gene assignment. The sample taken for sequencing was PBMCs. The CDR3 corresponds to CASSATPYSNQPQHF. The DNA sequence is TGTGCCAGCAGCGCGACCCCATATAGCAATCAGCCCCAGCATTTT.